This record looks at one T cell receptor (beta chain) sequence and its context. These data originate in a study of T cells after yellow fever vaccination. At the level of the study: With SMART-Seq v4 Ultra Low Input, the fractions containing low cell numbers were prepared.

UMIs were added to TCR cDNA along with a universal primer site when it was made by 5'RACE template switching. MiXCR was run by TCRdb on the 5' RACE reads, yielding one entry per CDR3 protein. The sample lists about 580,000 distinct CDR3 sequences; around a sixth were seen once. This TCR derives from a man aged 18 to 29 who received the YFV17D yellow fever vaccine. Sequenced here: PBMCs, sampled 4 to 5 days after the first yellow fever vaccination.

This chain's CDR3 is CASSQRGRGQFF. The CDR3 region has the DNA TGTGCCAGCAGCCAAAGGGGTCGGGGGCAGTTCTTC. The chain joins TRBV11-1 to TRBJ2-1; D is possibly TRBD1 or TRBD2 (5 bases each). Germline V gene sequence: CDR1 SGHAT, CDR2 FQDESV (reference sequence). The CDR3 has 12 amino acids. V was pared by 5 bases and J by 12 bases, with 14 bases between. The variable domain in full, with the rest retrieved from reference TRBV11-1 and TRBJ2-1, is EAEVAQSPRYKITEKSQAVAFWCDPISGHATLYWYRQILGQGPELLVQFQDESVVDDSQLPKDRFSAERLKGVDSTLKIQPAELGDSAMYLCASSQRGRGQFFGPGTRLTVL.